Only a few counts were recorded for the clone carrying this T cell receptor (beta chain). The data were taken from a study of cytomegalovirus exposure and HLA in healthy donors. Vbeta (60) and Jbeta (13) primers were used in the PCR. Sequenced by immunoSEQ multiplex PCR; TCRdb stores in-frame clones only, minus some. This sample has some 90,000 clones; about four fifths occur once, and the top ten carry 13% to 15%. V was clipped by 6 bases and J by 4 bases; unmatched bases: 12. This CDR3 region has 15 residues. CDR1 and CDR2 (germline): MDHEN, SYDVKM. This chain joins TRBV28 and TRBJ2-7, with 7 bases matching TRBD2. Material for sequencing was PBMCs. The TCR originated in an older woman in good health and CMV-seropositive. CDR3 sequence reads: CASSTSGTTPYEQYF. CDR3 in DNA: TGTGCCAGCAGCACCTCCGGGACTACCCCGTACGAGCAGTACTTC.